A single sample gave rise to the 13 T cell receptor beta chains below, sequenced in a study of T cell changes during pregnancy in multiple sclerosis. Clones were read by immunoSEQ multiplex PCR, and TCRdb kept only the in-frame ones, dropping some. There are about 11,000 clones in the sample; roughly 90% occur only once, and 5.1% lies in the top ten. The starting material was CD8+ T cells from peripheral blood mononuclear cells, obtained in the first trimester of pregnancy. Every receptor here comes from a female donor in good health, enrolled as a control in a pregnancy study.

The V gene is TRBV19, the J gene TRBJ1-1; TRBD1 matches at 8 bases. The junction had 4 bases not matched to a gene; V was cut back by 9 bases and J by 1 base. Germline V gene lookup returns CDR1 LNHDA and CDR2 SQIVND (reference sequence). This CDR3 spans 13 amino acids. The CDR3 coding sequence is TGTGCCAGCCGAGGACAGGGGAACACTGAAGCTTTCTTT. The encoded protein is CASRGQGNTEAFF.

The CDR3 spells CSVDRLKGGVYGYTF. The CDR3 DNA follows: TGCAGCGTTGATCGGCTGAAAGGGGGGGTCTATGGCTACACCTTC. The chain couples TRBV29-1 to TRBJ1-2, with D maybe TRBD1 (6 bases). Trimming cost V 3 bases and J 4 bases, with 18 bases left between them. CDR1 and CDR2 from the germline V gene are SQVTM and ANQGSEA. There are 15 residues in the CDR3.

This clone was recorded only once. The chain employs TRBV29-1 and TRBJ2-7, with 9 bases fitting TRBD1. The V gene end was trimmed by 5 bases and the J gene end by 4 bases; junction bases not matched to a gene: 9. This CDR3 region has 14 residues. CDR1 and CDR2 (germline): SQVTM, ANQGSEA. The CDR3 DNA sequence: TGCAGCGTTACCGGGACAGGGAAACCTTACGAGCAGTACTTC. It translates to CSVTGTGKPYEQYF.

The chain is built from TRBV6-1 and TRBJ2-7; possible D gene TRBD1, 7 bases. CDR3 length equals 18 residues. Per germline, CDR1 MNHNS and CDR2 SASEGT. The V gene lost 1 base and the J gene lost 0 bases, with 19 bases spanning the gap. The CDR3 DNA sequence: TGTGCCAGCAGTGAAGAAGAGGCGGGACAGATGAGCTCCTACGAGCAGTACTTC. Its translation: CASSEEEAGQMSSYEQYF.

The chain employs TRBV4-2 and TRBJ2-5, with D possibly being TRBD2 (5 bases). Judging by the DNA end, TRBJ2-7 fits better; the J call may be wrong. This CDR3 is built from 15 residues. The germline V gene encodes CDR1 LGHNA and CDR2 YNFKEQ. CDR3 residues: CASSQETGSSYEQYF. CDR3 bases: TGTGCCAGCAGCCAAGAGACGGGGAGCTCCTACGAGCAGTACTTC.

The gene calls are TRBV2 and TRBJ1-5; D might be TRBD1 (6 bases). Germline V gene sequence: CDR1 SNHLY, CDR2 FYNNEI. The CDR3 totals 13 residues. Trimming removed 8 bases at V and 4 bases at J, with 12 bases between. The DNA for the CDR3 is TGTGCCAGCCGACGACAGGCGAATCAGCCCCAGCATTTT. Its protein is CASRRQANQPQHF.

The gene calls are TRBV6-1 and TRBJ1-1, with TRBD1 matching 7 bases. V lost 4 bases to trimming and J lost 4 bases; unmatched junction nucleotides: 6. This CDR3 spans 14 amino acids. Germline CDR1 reads MNHNS; CDR2 reads SASEGT. The DNA of the CDR3 is TGTGCCAGCAGTGGGACAGGAGGGAGCACTGAAGCTTTCTTT. Translating it yields CASSGTGGSTEAFF.

The chain recombines TRBV25-1 with TRBJ2-5; TRBD2 might be the D (6 bases). The CDR3 has 14 residues. Trimming pared 0 bases from V and 1 base from J, leaving 6 bases between. Germline CDR1 reads MGHDK; CDR2 reads SYGVNS. Written as DNA, the CDR3 is TGTGCCAGCAGTGAATACGGGGGCCAAGAGACCCAGTACTTC. Protein product: CASSEYGGQETQYF. Supplemented by reference TRBV25-1 and TRBJ2-5, the full variable domain reads EADIYQTPRYLVIGTGKKITLECSQTMGHDKMYWYQQDPGMELHLIHYSYGVNSTEKGDLSSESTVSRIRTEHFPLTLESARPSHTSQYLCASSEYGGQETQYFGPGTRLLVL.

This clone was seen only once. The CDR3 sequence is CASSSGPSGVYNEQFF. CDR3 sequence (DNA): TGTGCCAGCAGCTCCGGCCCTAGCGGGGTCTACAATGAGCAGTTCTTC. The chain uses TRBV7-2 and TRBJ2-1; the match to TRBD2 covers 9 bases. V was pared by 4 bases and J by 3 bases, with 7 bases of the junction left unmatched. Germline V gene sequence: CDR1 SGHTA, CDR2 FQGNSA. CDR3 length equals 16 residues.

V is TRBV2 and J is TRBJ1-6; 7 bases agree with TRBD1. This CDR3 is built from 13 residues. CDR1 is SNHLY and CDR2 is FYNNEI in the germline V gene. V lost 8 bases, J lost 7 bases, and 5 bases stayed unmatched. CDR3 region: CASPRDRNSPLHF. The CDR3 DNA sequence: TGTGCCAGCCCCCGGGACAGAAATTCACCCCTCCACTTT.

The chain recombines TRBV27 with TRBJ1-1; possible D gene TRBD1, 5 bases. Germline lookup yields CDR1 MNHEY and CDR2 SMNVEV (reference sequence). This CDR3 region has 16 residues. V was trimmed by 10 bases and J by 0 bases, leaving 21 bases between them. The CDR3 DNA reads TGTGCCACCAATCCTGTGGGGGGGATCATGAACACTGAAGCTTTCTTT. As protein: CATNPVGGIMNTEAFF.

The rearrangement uses TRBV5-1 and TRBJ2-5; 13 nucleotides align to TRBD2. Per the germline V gene, CDR1 is SGHRS and CDR2 is YFSETQ. V lost 5 bases to trimming and J lost 4 bases; unmatched junction nucleotides: 5. CDR3 size: 15 residues. For the CDR3, the DNA is TGCGCCAGCAGGGAAGGGACTAGCGGGGCAGAGACCCAGTACTTC. It specifies CASREGTSGAETQYF.

V and J are TRBV9 and TRBJ2-4, with TRBD2 as a possible D gene (6 bases). The germline CDR1 and CDR2 sequences are SGDLS and YYNGEE. The CDR3 loop spans 15 amino acids. The V gene lost 4 bases and the J gene lost 0 bases, with 11 bases spanning the gap. The CDR3 sequence is CASSLGGIAKNIQYF. CDR3 sequence (DNA): TGTGCCAGCAGCCTCGGGGGAATAGCCAAAAACATTCAGTACTTC.